Below are 14 T cell receptor beta chains sequenced from a single sample in a study of T cell repertoires in cytomegalovirus infection. Using its own MiXCR run on the reads, TCRdb lists one record per CDR3 protein. The table includes more than 650,000 distinct CDR3 sequences, less than 40% detected once. Specimen: PBMCs. The receptors were sampled from a human donor in good health (CMV status not recorded). Some clones in this sample may be carry-over from other donors' samples.

The V and J genes are TRBV7-8 and TRBJ2-1; D may be TRBD2 (5 bases). The V end was cut by 4 bases, the J end by 6 bases, with 16 bases between. The germline CDR1 and CDR2 sequences are SGHVS and FQNEAQ. This CDR3 contains 15 residues. The CDR3 nucleotides read TGTGCCAGCAGCTCCTCCCTAGGGAGTGCCAATGAGCAGTTCTTC. Amino acids: CASSSSLGSANEQFF.

The V gene is TRBV7-9, the J gene TRBJ1-2; the D is unclear. The length of the CDR3 is 13 residues. The V gene's germline CDR1 is SEHNR and CDR2 FQNEAQ (reference sequence). Deletions cut 1 base from V and 6 bases from J, with 9 bases between. CDR3 DNA sequence: TGTGCCAGCAGCTTAGTTTTCTCGGATGGCTACACCTTC. This encodes CASSLVFSDGYTF. The full variable domain, in which reference TRBV7-9 and TRBJ1-2 provide the parts outside the CDR3, is DTGVSQNPRHKITKRGQNVTFRCDPISEHNRLYWYRQTLGQGPEFLTYFQNEAQLEKSRLLSDRFSAERPKGSFSTLEIQRTEQGDSAMYLCASSLVFSDGYTFGSGTRLTVV.

The rearrangement links TRBV7-2 to TRBJ2-4, with 8 bases lining up with TRBD1. The CDR3 spans 17 residues. The germline V gene has CDR1 SGHTA and CDR2 FQGNSA. J gave up 7 bases and V 3 bases, and 14 bases lay outside the gene matches. CDR3 region: CASSFDPQGAHGNIQYF. The CDR3 bases are TGTGCCAGCAGCTTCGATCCTCAGGGGGCGCATGGGAACATTCAGTACTTC.

This chain joins TRBV28 and TRBJ2-2, with 14 bases fitting TRBD2. Germline loops: CDR1 MDHEN, CDR2 SYDVKM. J gave up 3 bases and V 6 bases, and 21 bases lay outside the gene matches. CDR3 length: 22 residues. CDR3 in amino acids: CASSTNLGSGTSGSGYTGELFF. CDR3 nucleotides: TGTGCCAGCAGCACGAATCTGGGATCCGGGACTAGCGGGAGCGGTTACACCGGGGAGCTGTTTTTT.

The chain is built from TRBV2 and TRBJ1-3; no reliable D call. This CDR3 has 14 amino acids. Trimming took 6 bases from V and 1 from J, leaving 10 bases between them. The V gene's germline CDR1 is SNHLY and CDR2 FYNNEI. CDR3 amino acids: CASSGYGSGNTIYF. CDR3 sequence (DNA): TGTGCCAGCAGCGGGTATGGATCTGGAAACACCATATATTTT. The variable domain in full, completed from reference TRBV2 and TRBJ1-3, reads EPEVTQTPSHQVTQMGQEVILRCVPISNHLYFYWYRQILGQKVEFLVSFYNNEISEKSEIFDDQFSVERPDGSNFTLKIRSTKLEDSAMYFCASSGYGSGNTIYFGEGSWLTVV.

The V gene is TRBV15, the J gene TRBJ2-1; D is perhaps TRBD1 or TRBD2 (5 bases each). Germline V gene data show CDR1 as LNHNV and CDR2 as YYDKDF (reference sequence). The CDR3 loop spans 12 amino acids. Deletions cut 5 bases from V and 16 bases from J, with 18 bases between. The CDR3 DNA follows: TGTGCCACCAGCGGAGCTTGGGACGCGCTTTTCTTC. Residues: CATSGAWDALFF.

The chain carries TRBV7-2 and TRBJ2-3; TRBD1 agrees at 9 bases. With V trimmed by 5 bases and J by 2 bases, 11 bases remained unmatched. The CDR3 consists of 17 residues. Germline V gene lookup returns CDR1 SGHTA and CDR2 FQGNSA. CDR3 residues: CASSPPDRGRVTDTQYF. CDR3 coding DNA: TGTGCCAGCAGCCCCCCGGACAGGGGTCGAGTCACAGATACGCAGTATTTT.

Worth noting for this clonotype: The CDR3 does not end in the conserved phenylalanine or tryptophan, so this is likely a read error. The V call is TRBV6-1, the J call TRBJ2-3; the D is unclear. Trimming stripped 4 bases from V and 1 base from J, with 12 bases between. Germline V gives CDR1 MNHNS, CDR2 SASEGT. The CDR3 covers 15 residues. CDR3 coding DNA: TGTGCCAGCAGTGGGGCGGTTGCGGGCACAGATACGCAGTATTCT. Protein product: CASSGAVAGTDTQYS.

This clonotype was counted only a few times. The rearrangement links TRBV7-3 to TRBJ2-3; a possible D gene is TRBD2 (6 bases). Germline V lookup: CDR1 SGHTA, CDR2 FQGTGA. The V end was cut by 9 bases, the J end by 0 bases, with 10 bases between. The CDR3 is made up of 13 amino acids. The CDR3 nucleotides read TGTGCCAGTGGTCGGGGGAGCACAGATACGCAGTATTTT. Translation gives CASGRGSTDTQYF. Looking up the rest from reference TRBV7-3 and TRBJ2-3 gives the full variable domain: GAGVSQTPSNKVTEKGKYVELRCDPISGHTALYWYRQSLGQGPEFLIYFQGTGAADDSGLPNDRFFAVRPEGSVSTLKIQRTERGDSAVYLCASGRGSTDTQYFGPGTRLTVL.

This chain joins TRBV28 and TRBJ2-7; D perhaps matches TRBD2 (6 bases). V gave up 4 bases and J gave up 3 bases, with 13 bases separating them. This CDR3 is built from 14 residues. Per germline, CDR1 MDHEN and CDR2 SYDVKM. CDR3: CASSSRLVDYEQYF. The CDR3 DNA reads as TGTGCCAGCAGTTCGAGACTAGTTGACTACGAGCAGTACTTC.

This clonotype was seen only a few times. The V gene is TRBV6-1, the J gene TRBJ2-7; D gene ambiguous. Per the germline V gene, CDR1 is MNHNS and CDR2 is SASEGT. The CDR3 totals 14 residues. V was trimmed by 2 bases and J by 0 bases, leaving 8 bases between them. The CDR3 sequence is CASSEMRSSYEQYF. CDR3 in DNA: TGTGCCAGCAGTGAAATGCGGAGCTCCTACGAGCAGTACTTC.

The CDR3 protein is CASSLAEPGQGGSGANVLTF. The DNA of the CDR3 is TGCGCCAGCAGCTTGGCCGAACCGGGACAGGGCGGCTCTGGGGCCAACGTCCTGACTTTC. This chain uses TRBV5-1 with TRBJ2-6; 9 positions agree with TRBD1. Germline CDR1 is SGHRS and CDR2 is YFSETQ. The CDR3 totals 20 residues. J was trimmed by 0 bases and V by 0 bases; bases with no gene match: 10.

This clonotype has a handful of counts. The V call is TRBV29-1, the J call TRBJ2-1; D ambiguous. The CDR3 spans 15 residues. V lost 5 bases, J lost 7 bases, and 21 bases lay in between. In germline, CDR1 is SQVTM, CDR2 ANQGSEA. CDR3 amino acids: CSVPGPRAPINEQFF. The CDR3 DNA reads as TGCAGCGTTCCGGGTCCAAGGGCGCCAATTAATGAGCAGTTCTTC.

V gene TRBV5-1 combines with J gene TRBJ1-3; D unclear. Trimming took 5 bases from V and 3 from J, leaving 21 bases between them. The CDR3 has 17 amino acids. Germline V gives CDR1 SGHRS, CDR2 YFSETQ. The CDR3 region has the DNA TGCGCCAGCAGTTCCGCCGGGAAAGGAATAGGTGGAAACACCATATATTTT. This encodes CASSSAGKGIGGNTIYF.